The rows below give T cell receptor beta chains drawn from one sample of a study of identical twins. Each CDR3 protein gets one entry after TCRdb re-called the 5' RACE reads with MiXCR. The sample contains roughly 720,000 distinct CDR3 sequences, roughly 18% of which appear only once. This sample also belongs to another study, concerning T cells expressing NK-cell markers.

The source material was PBMCs. The receptors come from a woman aged 18-29 years in good health. CDR3s include the opening cysteine and the closing phenylalanine or tryptophan. A D gene is named only where the DNA matches it firmly. A clone size is listed for some rows: how often the clone was seen (once, few, many), or a class if it is expanded.

cdr3_nt	cdr3_aa	d_call	clone_size	j_call	v_call
TGTGCCAGCAGTGAAAAGTATTTT	CASSEKYF	-	few	TRBJ2-3	TRBV2
TGTGCCAGTAGAGATCCGGGACAGGTCGACGAGCAGTACTTC	CASRDPGQVDEQYF	TRBD1	-	TRBJ2-7	TRBV19
TGTGCCAGCAGCTTAAGAACCTTCGAGACCCAGTACTTC	CASSLRTFETQYF	-	few	TRBJ2-5	TRBV7-9
TGTGCCAGCAGCTTAACTCCAGGCTACAATGAGCAGTTCTTC	CASSLTPGYNEQFF	-	-	TRBJ2-1	TRBV7-3
TGCAGTGGCGGGGACCGCACCGAAAAACTGTTTTTT	CSGGDRTEKLFF	-	few	TRBJ1-4	TRBV20-1
TGCAGTGCTAGAAGTGCGCTCTACGAGCAGTACTTC	CSARSALYEQYF	-	-	TRBJ2-7	TRBV20-1
TGTGCCAGCAGCCCCTTGCAGTTAGATGGGGCCAACGTCCTGACTTTC	CASSPLQLDGANVLTF	-	-	TRBJ2-6	TRBV14
TGCAGTGCTAGAGACGCGGGGGGGCGCTCCTACAATGAGCAGTTCTTC	CSARDAGGRSYNEQFF	TRBD2	few	TRBJ2-1	TRBV20-1
TGTGCCAGCAGACTGACGGGCAGGGGAGGGTCCTACGAGCAGTACTTC	CASRLTGRGGSYEQYF	-	-	TRBJ2-7	TRBV2
TGTGCCAGCAGCCGCGGGACAGCCTACGAGCAGTACTTC	CASSRGTAYEQYF	-	many	TRBJ2-7	TRBV6-1
TGTGCCAGCAGTAAGGACAGAGATCAGCCCCAGCATTTT	CASSKDRDQPQHF	-	many	TRBJ1-5	TRBV12-3/TRBV12-4
TGTGCCATCAGTGGAGGAGCGGCGACAGGGTCTGACACTGAAGCTTTCTTT	CAISGGAATGSDTEAFF	TRBD1	-	TRBJ1-1	TRBV10-3
TGTGCCAGCAGCTTGGAACTCGCGAACACCGGGGAGCTGTTTTTT	CASSLELANTGELFF	-	few	TRBJ2-2	TRBV5-4
TGCGCCAGCAGCCAAGAGCTATCCGGGGAGCTGTTTTTT	CASSQELSGELFF	-	-	TRBJ2-2	TRBV4-1
TGCAGCGTTGACCCCGGGTATGGGGGCAGGTCAAAGGGCTACACCTTC	CSVDPGYGGRSKGYTF	-	-	TRBJ1-2	TRBV29-1
TGTGCCAGCCGGTTCAGGGGCCGGGGACGGAACGGGACCCAGTACTTC	CASRFRGRGRNGTQYF	-	-	TRBJ2-5	TRBV6-9
TGTGCCAGCAGCCGACGTAACGGGGGAGAGCAGTTCTTC	CASSRRNGGEQFF	-	-	TRBJ2-1	TRBV7-3
TGTGCCAGCAGTTTAAGCGACACTGAAGCTTTCTTT	CASSLSDTEAFF	-	many	TRBJ1-1	TRBV5-1
TGTGCCAGCAGTTACCAGAAACAGAACAATGAGCAGTTCTTC	CASSYQKQNNEQFF	-	-	TRBJ2-1	TRBV6-5
TGCGCCAGCAGCTTGGCCGCAGGCCACGGATACTATGAAGCTTTCTTT	CASSLAAGHGYYEAFF	-	few	TRBJ1-1	TRBV5-1
TGTGCCACCAGCAGAGAGCCGGGTAGCACAGATACGCAGTATTTT	CATSREPGSTDTQYF	-	-	TRBJ2-3	TRBV15
TGTGCCAGCAGCCTTACATCGGAGACCCAGTACTTC	CASSLTSETQYF	-	few	TRBJ2-5	TRBV12-3/TRBV12-4
TGCGCCAGCAAGACCGCTAGCGGGGTCTACGAGCAGTACTTC	CASKTASGVYEQYF	TRBD2	-	TRBJ2-7	TRBV5-1
TGCAGCGCTACTCAAGACAGGAACACTGAAGCTTTCTTT	CSATQDRNTEAFF	-	-	TRBJ1-1	TRBV29-1
TGTGCCAGCAGTTATGCCCAGGAGGGCCGGGGGCAGTACTTC	CASSYAQEGRGQYF	-	few	TRBJ2-7	TRBV6-2/TRBV6-3
TGTGCCATCAGCGGGGGACAGGGCGGTTACAATGAGCAGTTCTTC	CAISGGQGGYNEQFF	TRBD1	few	TRBJ2-1	TRBV10-3
TGTGCCAGCAGCCCATTGCGGGGGAACCAGTTCTTC	CASSPLRGNQFF	TRBD2	-	TRBJ2-1	TRBV7-8
TGCGCCAGCAGCGTCCAGGCGGCCGGGGAGCTGTTTTTT	CASSVQAAGELFF	-	few	TRBJ2-2	TRBV4-3
TGTGCCAGCAGCTCCCTACGGGAGGGCTACACCTTC	CASSSLREGYTF	-	few	TRBJ1-2	TRBV7-3
TGTGCCACCAGCAGAGTTGGGGATGAGCAGTTCTTC	CATSRVGDEQFF	-	few	TRBJ2-1	TRBV15
TGTGCCAGCAGCTCAAATCGCGGCGGAGGAACAGATACGCAGTATTTT	CASSSNRGGGTDTQYF	-	-	TRBJ2-3	TRBV7-2
TGCGCCAGCAGCTGGCTGGCGGGATGGGACCAAGAGACCCAGTACTTC	CASSWLAGWDQETQYF	-	-	TRBJ2-5	TRBV5-1
TGTGCCAGCAGCCCGAGGACAGGGTGGGGGATCACAGATACGCAGTATTTT	CASSPRTGWGITDTQYF	TRBD1	once	TRBJ2-3	TRBV2
TGTGCCAGCAGCCAAGACTACCGGGGACTAAAGCAGTATTTT	CASSQDYRGLKQYF	TRBD2	-	TRBJ2-3	TRBV3-1
TGCGCCAGCAGCTTGGGAGGGACACTCAGTTCCTACAATGAGCAGTTCTTC	CASSLGGTLSSYNEQFF	-	-	TRBJ2-1	TRBV5-1
TGTGCTAGTGGTTTGGTAGCGACTAGCGGGTCCTCCTACAATGAGCAGTTCTTC	CASGLVATSGSSYNEQFF	TRBD2	few	TRBJ2-1	TRBV12-5
TGTGCCAGCAGTACAGCCGGGGGTATCTACGAGCAGTACTTC	CASSTAGGIYEQYF	-	-	TRBJ2-7	TRBV6-1
TGTGCCAGCAGTTCGGGGGGGGTTTCGACCCAGTACTTC	CASSSGGVSTQYF	TRBD2	few	TRBJ2-5	TRBV6-5
TGCAGCGCCCCGGTGAGCTCCTACAATGAGCAGTTCTTC	CSAPVSSYNEQFF	-	few	TRBJ2-1	TRBV29-1
TGCAGTGCCCTCCCATATAAGGGGTCCGAGCAGTACTTC	CSALPYKGSEQYF	-	many	TRBJ2-7	TRBV20-1
TGCAGTGCTGTGGGACAATCCTACGAGCAGTACTTC	CSAVGQSYEQYF	-	-	TRBJ2-7	TRBV20-1
TGCGCCAGCAGCTTGATCGCCGGGGCCAACGTCCTGACTTTC	CASSLIAGANVLTF	-	-	TRBJ2-6	TRBV5-1
TGCAGCGTTGCAGGGCAGGGTCAGCCCCAGCATTTT	CSVAGQGQPQHF	-	-	TRBJ1-5	TRBV29-1
TGTGCCAGCAGCCAAAGAGGGGATAGTACGCAGTATTTT	CASSQRGDSTQYF	-	few	TRBJ2-3	TRBV3-1
TGTGCCAGCAAACATGGGGGACACCTCAACACTGAAGCTTTCTTT	CASKHGGHLNTEAFF	-	-	TRBJ1-1	TRBV6-1
TGCAGCGTTGTGGGGCTAGCGGAGGCCTACAATGAGCAGTTCTTC	CSVVGLAEAYNEQFF	TRBD2	-	TRBJ2-1	TRBV29-1
TGTGCCAGCAGCGCCCCGGGACAGGGTAGCAATCAGCCCCAGCATTTT	CASSAPGQGSNQPQHF	TRBD1	few	TRBJ1-5	TRBV12-3/TRBV12-4
TGTGCCAGCAGCGCCCCGGGACAGGCCCTCGCCGGGGAGCTGTTTTTT	CASSAPGQALAGELFF	TRBD1	once	TRBJ2-2	TRBV9
TGCGCCAGCAGCCACGGACTAGCGGGCCTCTCTGGGGCCAACGTCCTGACTTTC	CASSHGLAGLSGANVLTF	TRBD2	many	TRBJ2-6	TRBV4-3
TGTGCCAGTAGTATAACAGGGACGTGGTCCTACGAGCAGTACTTC	CASSITGTWSYEQYF	-	-	TRBJ2-7	TRBV19
TGTGCCAGCCAGGGACACCGGAGCTCCTACGAGCAGTACTTC	CASQGHRSSYEQYF	-	-	TRBJ2-7	TRBV6-2/TRBV6-3